Sequencing of this T cell receptor beta chain was carried out in a study of T cells after yellow fever vaccination. Study-wide results and caveats: Among primary-vaccination clones, most reappeared after the booster, at roughly 95% for CD4 and around 91% for CD8. It was a small share of clonotypes that appeared in both CD4 and CD8 compartments.

A word on this clonotype: The target antigen is unknown.

The TCR cDNA carried a universal primer site and UMIs from 5'RACE template switching. MiXCR was run by TCRdb on the 5' RACE reads, yielding one entry per CDR3 protein. This sample has hundreds of thousands of distinct CDR3 sequences, with about 17% found just once. The CDR3 contains 13 residues. Trimming cost V 3 bases and J 8 bases, with 13 bases left between them. Sequenced here: PBMCs, sampled about 5 days after the first yellow fever vaccination. This sequence originates from a man younger than 35 who received the YFV17D yellow fever vaccine. The chain couples TRBV12-3 or TRBV12-4 to TRBJ1-2; D is unclear. The CDR3 is CASSFLRQAGYTF. CDR3 DNA: TGTGCCAGCAGTTTTCTCCGCCAAGCCGGCTACACCTTC.